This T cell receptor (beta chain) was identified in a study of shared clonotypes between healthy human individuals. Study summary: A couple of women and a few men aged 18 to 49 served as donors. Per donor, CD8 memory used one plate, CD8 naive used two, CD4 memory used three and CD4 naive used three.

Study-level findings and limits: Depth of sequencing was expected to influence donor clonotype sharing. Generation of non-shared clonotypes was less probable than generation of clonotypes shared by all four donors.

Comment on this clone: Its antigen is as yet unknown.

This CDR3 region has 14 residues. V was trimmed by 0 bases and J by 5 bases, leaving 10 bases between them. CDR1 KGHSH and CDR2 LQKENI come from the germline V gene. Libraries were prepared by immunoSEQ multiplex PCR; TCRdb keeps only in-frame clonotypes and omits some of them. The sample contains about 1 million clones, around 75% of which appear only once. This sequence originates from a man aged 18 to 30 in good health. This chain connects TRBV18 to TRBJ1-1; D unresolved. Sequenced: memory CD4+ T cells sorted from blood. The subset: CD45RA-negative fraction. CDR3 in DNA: TGTGCCAGCTCACCACCGGGGTGGAGGACTGAAGCTTTCTTT. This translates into CASSPPGWRTEAFF.